The rows below give T cell receptor beta chains drawn from one sample of a study of vaccination effects on CD4 cells after COVID-19. Data came from immunoSEQ multiplex PCR; TCRdb stores just in-frame clones and leaves some out. The repertoire includes some 49,000 clones, 70% to 75% of them detected once, and roughly 8.7% sits in the top ten. The antigens these receptors bind are not known. The sample in question was CD4+ T cells from PBMCs cultured without peptide, obtained before COVID-19 vaccination. The receptor source for this set is a human donor who had a prior SARS-CoV-2 infection. Both conserved end residues are part of each CDR3. A D gene is named only where the DNA matches it firmly. Not every row has a clone size; where given, it reads once, few, many or a size class.

TRBV6-5	once	14	TRBJ1-6	NA	CASSLGRDNSPLHF	TGTGCCAGCAGCCTCGGACGGGATAATTCACCCCTCCACTTT
TRBV7-9	NA	14	TRBJ1-2	NA	CASSLFEHIAGYTF	TGTGCCAGCAGCTTATTCGAACATATAGCGGGCTACACCTTC
TRBV19	NA	15	TRBJ2-5	NA	CASSIAPPSGETQYF	TGTGCCAGTAGTATAGCCCCTCCTTCGGGAGAGACCCAGTACTTC
TRBV7-9	NA	19	TRBJ2-7	TRBD2	CASSLERTSGGRSSYEQYF	TGTGCCAGCAGCTTAGAGCGGACTAGCGGGGGCCGAAGCTCCTACGAGCAGTACTTC
TRBV21-1	NA	15	TRBJ2-3	NA	CASTKWGGATDTQYF	TGTGCCAGCACCAAGTGGGGGGGCGCAACAGATACGCAGTATTTT
TRBV29-1	few	16	TRBJ2-7	TRBD1	CSVKNTGGVLDYEQYF	TGCAGCGTTAAAAACACAGGGGGCGTTCTTGACTACGAGCAGTACTTC
TRBV2	NA	15	TRBJ2-1	TRBD2	CASSGRGVAYNEQFF	TGTGCCAGCAGTGGGCGGGGGGTCGCCTACAATGAGCAGTTCTTC
TRBV11-3	few	13	TRBJ2-3	NA	CASSTYSQDTQYF	TGTGCCAGCAGCACCTACTCCCAAGATACGCAGTATTTT
TRBV21-1	NA	13	TRBJ2-5	NA	CASSKGDEQTQYF	TGTGCCAGCAGCAAAGGTGATGAACAGACCCAGTACTTC
TRBV13	NA	16	TRBJ2-1	TRBD2	CASSITSGETYNEQFF	TGTGCCAGCAGCATAACTAGCGGGGAAACCTACAATGAGCAGTTCTTC
TRBV6-5	NA	13	TRBJ2-1	NA	CASSGTTGYEQFF	TGTGCCAGCAGCGGGACCACTGGGTATGAGCAGTTCTTC
TRBV5-1	NA	14	TRBJ2-5	TRBD1	CASSLEGQQETQYF	TGCGCCAGCAGCTTGGAGGGACAGCAAGAGACCCAGTACTTC
TRBV12-5	NA	12	TRBJ1-2	NA	CASGKDSYGYTF	TGTGCTAGTGGCAAGGACAGCTATGGCTACACCTTC